The 18 T cell receptor beta chains in this list originate from one sample, sequenced in a study of T cell repertoires in cytomegalovirus infection. Their specific antigens are unknown. TCRdb re-derived calls from the reads in MiXCR, one entry per CDR3 protein. The sample contains roughly 180,000 distinct CDR3 sequences, about 20% of which appear only once. The material sequenced was CD8+ T cells from cultured PBMCs, taken from culture after CMV antigen stimulation. These receptors all stem from a human donor in good health (CMV status not recorded). Some clones in this sample may be carry-over from other donors' samples.

The chain couples TRBV4-2 to TRBJ1-5, with D tentatively TRBD1 (5 bases). CDR3 length: 16 amino acids. Trimming shortened V by 0 bases and J by 3 bases, and 12 bases separated the two germline ends. CDR1 and CDR2 (germline): LGHNA, YNFKEQ. Here the CDR3 DNA reads TGTGCCAGCAGCCAAGAAGGGCAGGGATACAATCAGCCCCAGCATTTT. This gives the protein CASSQEGQGYNQPQHF.

This clonotype came up a few times. V and J are TRBV20-1 and TRBJ2-1; D is undetermined. Germline-derived CDR1 and CDR2 are DFQATT and SNEGSKA (reference sequence). The CDR3 length is 14 residues. Trimming cost V 4 bases and J 0 bases, with 10 bases left between them. In nucleotides, the CDR3 is TGCAGTGCTACAAACAGAAGCTCCTACAATGAGCAGTTCTTC. Its protein is CSATNRSSYNEQFF.

This clonotype has just a few counts. The CDR3 region has the DNA TGTGCCAGCAGTACCCACTCCAGGGGGCAAGTGGATGGCTACACCTTC. This sequence encodes CASSTHSRGQVDGYTF. The chain carries TRBV12-3 or TRBV12-4 and TRBJ1-2; 8 bases are shared with TRBD1. The trim removed 5 bases at V and 6 bases at J, leaving 14 bases unmatched. The CDR3 consists of 16 residues.

This clonotype turned up a few times. The chain recombines TRBV4-2 with TRBJ1-2; 9 bases agree with TRBD1. V dropped 4 bases and J dropped 3; count of bases not matched to a gene: 12. CDR1 and CDR2 from the germline V gene are LGHNA and YNFKEQ. The CDR3 spans 17 residues. The CDR3 sequence: CASSPWDRAEIDYGYTF. CDR3 nucleotides: TGTGCCAGCAGCCCTTGGGACAGGGCAGAGATTGACTATGGCTACACCTTC.

V usage is TRBV7-2 and J usage is TRBJ2-1, with 7 nucleotides matching TRBD1. CDR1 is SGHTA and CDR2 is FQGNSA in the germline V gene. This CDR3 has 16 amino acids. J lost 3 bases, V lost 5 bases, and 10 bases had no gene match. CDR3 in amino acids: CASSRPRQGNYNEQFF. The CDR3 DNA is TGTGCCAGCAGCCGTCCCAGACAGGGAAACTACAATGAGCAGTTCTTC. The entire variable domain, with the rest obtained from reference TRBV7-2 and TRBJ2-1, is as follows: GAGVSQSPSNKVTEKGKDVELRCDPISGHTALYWYRQSLGQGLEFLIYFQGNSAPDKSGLPSDRFSAERTGGSVSTLTIQRTQQEDSAVYLCASSRPRQGNYNEQFFGPGTRLTVL.

The sample holds many counts of this clonotype. The rearrangement uses TRBV4-1 and TRBJ1-6; D is unclear. V dropped 0 bases and J dropped 0 bases, with 6 bases sitting between them. Germline lookup yields CDR1 MGHRA and CDR2 YSYEKL. This CDR3 comprises 16 residues. For the CDR3, the DNA is TGCGCCAGCAGCCAAGAGCAGAGCTCCTATAATTCACCCCTCCACTTT. It yields the protein CASSQEQSSYNSPLHF.

J is TRBJ2-1 and V is TRBV29-1, with D perhaps given as TRBD1 or TRBD2 (5 bases each). The CDR3 is made up of 12 amino acids. Looked up from germline, CDR1 is SQVTM and CDR2 is ANQGSEA. V dropped 4 bases and J dropped 4 bases, with 8 bases sitting between them. The CDR3 nucleotides read TGCAGCGTTGGAGGGGTGTACAATGAGCAGTTCTTC. Protein product: CSVGGVYNEQFF.

This clonotype was observed a few times. The rearrangement links TRBV7-2 to TRBJ1-1; D possibly corresponds to TRBD1 (5 bases). Trimming took off 1 base at V and 11 bases at J, with 11 bases between the two ends. The CDR3 contains 12 residues. The germline CDR1 and CDR2 sequences are SGHTA and FQGNSA. The CDR3 region is CASSLVGGVAFF. The DNA for the CDR3 is TGTGCCAGCAGCTTAGTGGGAGGGGTGGCTTTCTTT.

Only a few counts were recorded for this clonotype. The chain employs TRBV7-3 and TRBJ2-2; a weak D match, TRBD1 (6 bases). Germline lookup yields CDR1 SGHTA and CDR2 FQGTGA. V shed 0 bases and J shed 5 bases, with 13 bases lying between them. There are 16 residues in the CDR3. This chain's CDR3 is CASSLTEQGVTGELFF. The CDR3 DNA reads TGTGCCAGCAGCTTAACGGAACAGGGAGTTACCGGGGAGCTGTTTTTT.

This rearrangement joins TRBV27 to TRBJ2-1; TRBD2 matches at 8 bases. The CDR3 extends over 17 amino acids. Germline loops: CDR1 MNHEY, CDR2 SMNVEV (reference sequence). Unmatched junction bases numbered 11, after V lost 3 bases and J lost 4 bases. This chain's CDR3 is CASSLSRAGGTYNEQFF. In nucleotides, the CDR3 is TGTGCCAGCAGTTTGTCCCGGGCGGGGGGCACTTACAATGAGCAGTTCTTC.

This clonotype was recorded many times. This rearrangement joins TRBV12-3 or TRBV12-4 to TRBJ2-1; weak D call: TRBD2 (7 bases). V dropped 8 bases and J dropped 9 bases, with 17 bases sitting between them. The CDR3 extends over 13 amino acids. The CDR3 reads CASASRGASEQFF. The CDR3 nucleotides are TGTGCCAGCGCCTCACGGGGGGCGTCTGAGCAGTTCTTC.

The V gene is TRBV20-1, the J gene TRBJ2-7, with D perhaps matching TRBD1 (6 bases). V was trimmed by 6 bases and J by 3 bases, leaving 27 bases between them. The CDR3 extends over 17 amino acids. Germline V lookup: CDR1 DFQATT, CDR2 SNEGSKA (reference sequence). The DNA for the CDR3 is TGCAGTGCCGTCCACCCCCAGGACAGTCCTCCTTTCTACGAGCAGTACTTC. It encodes CSAVHPQDSPPFYEQYF.

The rearrangement joins TRBV4-1 to TRBJ1-2, with D possibly matching TRBD1 (5 bases). V shed 0 bases and J shed 4 bases, with 12 bases lying between them. CDR3 length: 15 residues. The germline CDR1 and CDR2 sequences are MGHRA and YSYEKL. In DNA, the CDR3 is TGCGCCAGCAGCCAAGAGCTTCTGACAGCCTATGGCTACACCTTC. This gives the protein CASSQELLTAYGYTF.

This rearrangement joins TRBV18 to TRBJ1-2, with unresolved D. Germline CDR1 and CDR2: KGHSH and LQKENI. Trimming cost V 3 bases and J 4 bases, with 9 bases left between them. The CDR3 is 13 amino acids. The CDR3 nucleotides read TGTGCCAGCTCACCTACAGAGATCTATGGCTACACCTTC. This codes for CASSPTEIYGYTF.

V is TRBV12-3 or TRBV12-4 and J is TRBJ1-1, with TRBD1 identical over 8 bases. The CDR3 has 14 amino acids. Germline trimming cut 7 bases from V and 0 bases from J; bases unmatched to any gene: 4. The CDR3 here is CASTSTGVNTEAFF. Written as DNA, the CDR3 is TGTGCCAGCACCTCGACAGGGGTGAACACTGAAGCTTTCTTT.

The chain carries TRBV7-8 and TRBJ2-1; a weak D match, TRBD1 (6 bases). The CDR3 extends over 16 amino acids. V lost 6 bases and J lost 0, with 15 bases in between. CDR1 is SGHVS, CDR2 FQNEAQ, per germline. CDR3 protein: CASSPRTVSSYNEQFF. The CDR3 region has the DNA TGTGCCAGCAGTCCCAGGACAGTGAGCTCCTACAATGAGCAGTTCTTC. Using reference TRBV7-8 and TRBJ2-1 for the parts outside the CDR3, the full variable domain is GAGVSQSPRYKVAKRGQDVALRCDPISGHVSLFWYQQALGQGPEFLTYFQNEAQLDKSGLPSDRFFAERPEGSVSTLKIQRTQQEDSAVYLCASSPRTVSSYNEQFFGPGTRLTVL.

The chain employs TRBV24-1 and TRBJ2-5; 9 bases line up with TRBD2. The trim removed 0 bases at V and 6 bases at J, leaving 10 bases unmatched. Germline lookup yields CDR1 KGHDR and CDR2 SFDVKD. This CDR3 region has 17 residues. CDR3 loop: CATSDLRLAGGPKTQYF. The CDR3 DNA reads TGTGCCACCAGTGATTTGCGTCTGGCGGGGGGGCCGAAGACCCAGTACTTC.

The chain employs TRBV5-1 and TRBJ1-2; unclear D gene. The ends were cut back, 0 bases at V and 8 bases at J, with 17 bases in the middle. This CDR3 contains 15 residues. Germline V gives CDR1 SGHRS, CDR2 YFSETQ. Here the CDR3 DNA reads TGCGCCAGCAGCTTGGGTCCCGGGCCACAGACAGGCTACACCTTC. Encoded protein: CASSLGPGPQTGYTF.